This T cell receptor (beta chain) derives from a study of technical replicates of blood from a handful of donors. J was trimmed by 0 bases and V by 4 bases; bases with no gene match: 2. This CDR3 comprises 16 residues. The germline gives CDR1 LNHDA, CDR2 SQIVND (reference sequence). The table came from immunoSEQ multiplex PCR; TCRdb's copy has only in-frame clones and leaves some out. The data hold tens of thousands of clones, with 93% observed a single time. The TCR sequence derives from a human donor in good health. Sequencing input: T cells isolated from PBMCs. The chain combines TRBV19 with TRBJ2-1; 11 bases agree with TRBD2. The CDR3 sequence: CASSRLAGSSYNEQFF. CDR3 in DNA: TGTGCCAGTAGTAGACTAGCGGGGAGCTCCTACAATGAGCAGTTCTTC. Complete variable domain (other parts from reference TRBV19 and TRBJ2-1): DGGITQSPKYLFRKEGQNVTLSCEQNLNHDAMYWYRQDPGQGLRLIYYSQIVNDFQKGDIAEGYSVSREKKESFPLTVTSAQKNPTAFYLCASSRLAGSSYNEQFFGPGTRLTVL.